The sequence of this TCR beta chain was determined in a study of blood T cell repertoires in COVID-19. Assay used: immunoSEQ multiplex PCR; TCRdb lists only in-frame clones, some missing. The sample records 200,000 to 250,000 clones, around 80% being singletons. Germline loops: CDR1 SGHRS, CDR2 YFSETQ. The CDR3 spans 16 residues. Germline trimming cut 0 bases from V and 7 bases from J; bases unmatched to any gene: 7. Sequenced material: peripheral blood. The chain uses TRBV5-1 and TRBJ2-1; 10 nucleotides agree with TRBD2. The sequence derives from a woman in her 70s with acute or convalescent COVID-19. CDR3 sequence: CASSLEAGAGGNEQFF. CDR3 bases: TGCGCCAGCAGCTTGGAAGCGGGAGCGGGAGGGAATGAGCAGTTCTTC. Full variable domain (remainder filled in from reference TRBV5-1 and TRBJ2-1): KAGVTQTPRYLIKTRGQQVTLSCSPISGHRSVSWYQQTPGQGLQFLFEYFSETQRNKGNFPGRFSGRQFSNSRSEMNVSTLELGDSALYLCASSLEAGAGGNEQFFGPGTRLTVL.